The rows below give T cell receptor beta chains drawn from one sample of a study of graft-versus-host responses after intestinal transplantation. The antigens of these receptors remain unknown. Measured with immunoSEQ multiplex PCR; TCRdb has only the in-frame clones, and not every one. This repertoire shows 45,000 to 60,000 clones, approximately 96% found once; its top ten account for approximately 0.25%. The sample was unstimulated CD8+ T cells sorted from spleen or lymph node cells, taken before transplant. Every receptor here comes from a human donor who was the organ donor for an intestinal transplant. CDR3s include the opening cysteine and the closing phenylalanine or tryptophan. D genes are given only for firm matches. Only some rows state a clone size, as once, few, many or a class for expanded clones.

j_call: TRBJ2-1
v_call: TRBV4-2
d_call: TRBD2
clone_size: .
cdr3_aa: CASSQDLGGGYNEQFF
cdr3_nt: TGTGCCAGCAGCCAAGATCTGGGGGGGGGCTACAATGAGCAGTTCTTC

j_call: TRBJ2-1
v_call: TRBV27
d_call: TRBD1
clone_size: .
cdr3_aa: CASSGIPDRGPGDEQFF
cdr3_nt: TGTGCCAGCAGTGGGATACCAGACAGGGGGCCGGGAGATGAGCAGTTCTTC

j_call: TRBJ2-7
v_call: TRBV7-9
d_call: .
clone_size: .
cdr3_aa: CASSFTAYEQYF
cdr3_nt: TGTGCCAGCAGCTTTACGGCCTACGAGCAGTACTTC

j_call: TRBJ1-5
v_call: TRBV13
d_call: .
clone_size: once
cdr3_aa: CASSLTKNQPQHF
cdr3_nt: TGTGCCAGTAGCCTGACAAAGAATCAGCCCCAGCATTTT

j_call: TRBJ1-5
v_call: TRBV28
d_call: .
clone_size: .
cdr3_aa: CASSLLGDQPQHF
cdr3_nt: TGTGCCAGCAGTTTATTGGGAGACCAGCCCCAGCATTTT

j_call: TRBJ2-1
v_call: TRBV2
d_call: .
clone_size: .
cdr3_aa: CASVGGQNEQFF
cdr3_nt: TGTGCCAGCGTCGGCGGACAAAATGAGCAGTTCTTC

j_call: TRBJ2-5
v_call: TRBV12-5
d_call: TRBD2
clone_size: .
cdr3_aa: CASGLAGRETQYF
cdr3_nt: TGTGCTAGTGGTTTAGCGGGGAGAGAGACCCAGTACTTC

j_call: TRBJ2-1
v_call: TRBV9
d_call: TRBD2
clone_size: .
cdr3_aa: CASSVGLASSYNEQFF
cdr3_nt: TGTGCCAGCAGCGTAGGACTAGCGAGCTCCTACAATGAGCAGTTCTTC

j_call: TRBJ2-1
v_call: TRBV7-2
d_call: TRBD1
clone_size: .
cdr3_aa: CASSWGQGANEQFF
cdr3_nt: TGTGCCAGCAGCTGGGGACAGGGTGCCAATGAGCAGTTCTTC

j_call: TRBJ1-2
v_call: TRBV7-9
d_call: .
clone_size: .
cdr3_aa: CASSAPGTMGYTF
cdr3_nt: TGTGCCAGCAGCGCCCCCGGGACAATGGGCTACACCTTC

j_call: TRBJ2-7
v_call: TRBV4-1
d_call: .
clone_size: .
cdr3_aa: CASSLAPTGYEQYF
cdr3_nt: TGCGCCAGCAGCCTCGCGCCCACAGGGTACGAGCAGTACTTC

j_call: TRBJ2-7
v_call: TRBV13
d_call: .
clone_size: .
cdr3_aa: CASSLADGEQYF
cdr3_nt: TGTGCCAGCAGCTTAGCCGACGGGGAGCAGTACTTC

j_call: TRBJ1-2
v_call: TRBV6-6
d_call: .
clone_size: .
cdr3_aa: CASSANYGYTF
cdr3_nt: TGTGCCAGCAGCGCAAACTATGGCTACACCTTC

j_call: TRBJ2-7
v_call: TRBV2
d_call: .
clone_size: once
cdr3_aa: CASGKDEQYF
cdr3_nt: TGTGCCAGCGGTAAAGACGAGCAGTACTTC

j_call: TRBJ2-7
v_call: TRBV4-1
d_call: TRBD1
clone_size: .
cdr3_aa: CASSQGTGYEQYF
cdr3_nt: TGCGCCAGCAGCCAAGGGACAGGCTACGAGCAGTACTTC

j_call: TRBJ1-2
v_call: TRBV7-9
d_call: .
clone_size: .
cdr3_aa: CASWGESHNYGYTF
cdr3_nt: TGTGCCAGCTGGGGGGAGAGCCATAACTATGGCTACACCTTC

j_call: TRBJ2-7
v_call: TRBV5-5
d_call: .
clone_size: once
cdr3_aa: CASSSGYEQYF
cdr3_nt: TGTGCCAGCAGCTCGGGATACGAGCAGTACTTC